Below, 26 T cell receptor beta chains from the same sample are listed, as sequenced in a study of T-cell memory formation after mild COVID-19. TCRdb recomputed calls from the 5' RACE reads with MiXCR, one row per CDR3 protein. This sample has under 450,000 distinct CDR3 sequences, with around a fifth found just once. What was sequenced was PBMCs or a T cell subset sorted from them (not recorded which). The receptors shown here come from a man aged 18 to 29 who had mild COVID-19 (a few samples of this study predate the infection). Cell type and time point are not known.

The V call is TRBV28, the J call TRBJ1-5; D possibly corresponds to TRBD1 (5 bases). The CDR3 totals 15 residues. The germline V gene has CDR1 MDHEN and CDR2 SYDVKM. V shed 8 bases and J shed 4 bases, with 18 bases lying between them. Written as DNA, the CDR3 is TGTGCCAGCTCTGGTCTGGGGGTCGCAAATCAGCCCCAGCATTTT. Its translation: CASSGLGVANQPQHF.

This clonotype came up a few times. This sequence joins TRBV6-5 and TRBJ2-1; 14 bases align to TRBD2. V shed 2 bases and J 2 bases; nucleotides not matched to a gene: 5. The CDR3 sequence is 18 residues long. Germline V CDR1 and CDR2: MNHEY, SVGAGI. The DNA for the CDR3 is TGTGCCAGCAGTTACGAAGGGACTAGCGGGAGTCCCTACAATGAGCAGTTCTTC. This sequence encodes CASSYEGTSGSPYNEQFF.

This chain links TRBV20-1 with TRBJ1-2, with TRBD1 matching over 7 bases. Germline lookup yields CDR1 DFQATT and CDR2 SNEGSKA (reference sequence). The CDR3 length is 13 residues. The junction had 10 bases not matched to a gene; V was cut back by 7 bases and J by 5 bases. The CDR3 DNA sequence: TGCAGTGTTCACAGGGGAGGGGAATATGGCTACACCTTC. Translation gives CSVHRGGEYGYTF.

This clonotype was observed a few times. J is TRBJ1-2 and V is TRBV4-2; TRBD1 matches 7 bases. CDR1 and CDR2 from the germline V gene are LGHNA and YNFKEQ. J lost 4 bases, V lost 0 bases, and 5 bases had no gene match. CDR3 length equals 15 residues. The CDR3 reads CASSQDWTGTYGYTF. The CDR3 nucleotides are TGTGCCAGCAGCCAAGATTGGACAGGAACCTATGGCTACACCTTC.

This clonotype has more than one count but fewer than ten. CDR3 nucleotides: TGTGCCAGCAGCTTGCTCCTAGCGGGGAAAGAGACCCAGTACTTC. It encodes CASSLLLAGKETQYF. The chain has TRBV5-6 and TRBJ2-5; 9 positions match TRBD2. Per germline, CDR1 SGHDT and CDR2 YYEEEE. The length of the CDR3 is 15 residues. Losses at the gene ends were 1 base for V and 3 bases for J; bases not matched to a gene: 4.

This clonotype turned up a few times. The V call is TRBV4-1, the J call TRBJ2-3; 10 bases align to TRBD2. Trimming at V came to 4 bases and at J to 6 bases, leaving 7 bases not matched to a gene. The CDR3 is made up of 15 amino acids. Germline values: CDR1 MGHRA, CDR2 YSYEKL. The CDR3 coding sequence is TGCGCCAGCAGCCGAAGCGGGGGGGCCATCGATACGCAGTATTTT. Its protein product is CASSRSGGAIDTQYF.

The chain links TRBV29-1 to TRBJ2-5; D might be TRBD1 or TRBD2, each matching 6 bases. The V gene lost 5 bases and the J gene lost 2 bases, with 18 bases spanning the gap. The CDR3 runs to 15 residues. Germline CDR1 is SQVTM and CDR2 is ANQGSEA. The CDR3 coding sequence is TGCAGCGTTTCCTGGGGGCCGGGGGTTCAAGAGACCCAGTACTTC. It specifies CSVSWGPGVQETQYF.

This clonotype appeared many times. The V gene is TRBV13, the J gene TRBJ1-2; no reliable D call. Germline V gene lookup returns CDR1 PRHDT and CDR2 FYEKMQ (reference sequence). The CDR3 extends over 15 amino acids. Trimming removed 5 bases at V and 4 bases at J, with 17 bases between. The CDR3 region has the DNA TGTGCCAGCAGCCAATTTCCAGGTTTTAGCTATGGCTACACCTTC. Its protein is CASSQFPGFSYGYTF.

This chain links TRBV7-2 with TRBJ2-2; TRBD2 agrees at 7 bases. The germline gives CDR1 SGHTA, CDR2 FQGNSA. The length of the CDR3 is 16 residues. The J segment lost 6 bases and the V segment lost 1 base, leaving 8 bases of the junction unmatched. DNA for the CDR3: TGTGCCAGCAGCTTAGTAGCGTACGGGGGGTCCGGGGAGCTGTTTTTT. It is translated as CASSLVAYGGSGELFF. Based on the CDR3 plus reference TRBV7-2 and TRBJ2-2, the full variable domain is GAGVSQSPSNKVTEKGKDVELRCDPISGHTALYWYRQSLGQGLEFLIYFQGNSAPDKSGLPSDRFSAERTGGSVSTLTIQRTQQEDSAVYLCASSLVAYGGSGELFFGEGSRLTVL.

This clonotype was detected many times. This chain joins TRBV7-9 and TRBJ2-7, with 8 bases identical to TRBD2. This CDR3 comprises 15 residues. Looked up from germline, CDR1 is SEHNR and CDR2 is FQNEAQ (reference sequence). V lost 5 bases and J lost 2; bases outside the gene matches: 8. CDR3 loop: CASSPTGGAAYEQYF. CDR3 nucleotide sequence: TGTGCCAGCAGCCCTACCGGGGGGGCCGCCTACGAGCAGTACTTC.

This chain connects TRBV7-8 to TRBJ1-5, with 8 bases matching TRBD1. The germline V gene encodes CDR1 SGHVS and CDR2 FQNEAQ. The CDR3 is 17 residues long. Germline trimming cut 4 bases from V and 3 bases from J; bases unmatched to any gene: 11. The chain's CDR3 is CASSSTAWTGSNQPQHF. The CDR3 DNA is TGTGCCAGCAGCTCGACCGCCTGGACAGGGTCCAATCAGCCCCAGCATTTT.

DNA of the CDR3: TGTGCCAGCTCCGGGGGGACAGGATTAACAGATACGCAGTATTTT. Translated, it gives CASSGGTGLTDTQYF. This chain uses TRBV6-5 with TRBJ2-3; tentative D call: TRBD1 (8 bases). V was shortened by 8 bases and J by 3 bases, with 18 bases between the two germline ends. This CDR3 has 15 residues. Germline V CDR1 and CDR2: MNHEY, SVGAGI.

The V call is TRBV7-2, the J call TRBJ1-6; D possibly corresponds to TRBD1 (5 bases). There are 17 residues in the CDR3. Trimming stripped 0 bases from V and 8 bases from J, with 17 bases between. Looked up from germline, CDR1 is SGHTA and CDR2 is FQGNSA. The CDR3 region has the DNA TGTGCCAGCAGCTTAGCGAATATAGGGGCTATAGATTCACCCCTCCACTTT. This sequence encodes CASSLANIGAIDSPLHF.

The genes are TRBV7-2 and TRBJ1-2; possibly TRBD1 for D (6 bases). Germline V gives CDR1 SGHTA, CDR2 FQGNSA. Trimming stripped 1 base from V and 8 bases from J, with 17 bases between. This CDR3 has 15 amino acids. CDR3 nucleotide sequence: TGTGCCAGCAGCTTAGTAGTAGACAGGATAGACGGCTACACCTTC. It is translated as CASSLVVDRIDGYTF.

The chain combines TRBV7-9 with TRBJ2-7; D is unclear. Germline assignment: CDR1 SEHNR and CDR2 FQNEAQ (reference sequence). Trimming stripped 5 bases from V and 3 bases from J, with 11 bases between. The CDR3 runs 13 residues. The CDR3 DNA sequence: TGTGCCAGCAGCCCCCATACCGGCTACGAGCAGTACTTC. This gives the protein CASSPHTGYEQYF.

The gene calls are TRBV5-1 and TRBJ1-2; TRBD1 aligns across 7 bases. The CDR3 consists of 15 residues. Germline CDR1 and CDR2: SGHRS and YFSETQ. Losses at the gene ends were 4 bases for V and 4 bases for J; bases not matched to a gene: 10. CDR3 amino acids: CASSPGGTEIYGYTF. CDR3 DNA sequence: TGCGCCAGCAGCCCGGGCGGGACAGAGATCTATGGCTACACCTTC. Together with reference TRBV5-1 and TRBJ1-2, the CDR3 gives the full variable domain: KAGVTQTPRYLIKTRGQQVTLSCSPISGHRSVSWYQQTPGQGLQFLFEYFSETQRNKGNFPGRFSGRQFSNSRSEMNVSTLELGDSALYLCASSPGGTEIYGYTFGSGTRLTVV.

This clonotype was recorded at least ten times. The chain links TRBV7-9 to TRBJ2-5, with a tentative D call TRBD1 (6 bases). In germline, CDR1 is SEHNR, CDR2 FQNEAQ (reference sequence). The CDR3 spans 14 residues. Trimming took 4 bases from V and 1 from J, leaving 10 bases between them. This CDR3 is CASSYGQSQETQYF. CDR3 sequence (DNA): TGTGCCAGCAGCTACGGACAGTCCCAAGAGACCCAGTACTTC.

This rearrangement joins TRBV4-3 to TRBJ1-1; perhaps TRBD1 as D (5 bases). V lost 0 bases, J lost 4 bases, and 9 bases lay in between. The germline gives CDR1 LGHNA, CDR2 YSLEER. The CDR3 runs to 14 residues. The CDR3 region is CASSQEGRATEAFF. Written as DNA, the CDR3 is TGCGCCAGCAGCCAAGAAGGCAGGGCCACTGAAGCTTTCTTT.

The sample holds a few counts of this clonotype. The chain has TRBV5-1 and TRBJ1-1; D is ambiguous. The CDR3 contains 13 residues. V was trimmed by 5 bases and J by 2 bases, leaving 10 bases between them. From germline, CDR1 is SGHRS and CDR2 YFSETQ. This CDR3 is CASSPSYNTEAFF. DNA of the CDR3: TGCGCCAGCAGTCCCTCTTACAACACTGAAGCTTTCTTT.

Many counts were recorded for this clonotype. The chain links TRBV3-1 to TRBJ2-2; the match to TRBD2 covers 8 bases. CDR3 size: 14 residues. The ends lost 5 bases at V and 6 bases at J; junction bases unmatched: 5. CDR1 and CDR2 (germline): LGHDT, YNNKEL (reference sequence). CDR3 in amino acids: CASSFGLASGELFF. Here the CDR3 DNA reads TGTGCCAGCAGCTTCGGACTAGCATCCGGGGAGCTGTTTTTT. Complete variable domain (other parts from reference TRBV3-1 and TRBJ2-2): DTAVSQTPKYLVTQMGNDKSIKCEQNLGHDTMYWYKQDSKKFLKIMFSYNNKELIINETVPNRFSPKSPDKAHLNLHINSLELGDSAVYFCASSFGLASGELFFGEGSRLTVL.

This clonotype was seen more than once but under ten times. This chain connects TRBV5-1 to TRBJ1-6; a weak D match, TRBD1 (5 bases). CDR1 and CDR2 (germline): SGHRS, YFSETQ. The CDR3 is 15 amino acids. Trimming removed 1 base from V and 2 bases from J, with 7 bases in between. This CDR3 reads CASSLTGPYNSPLHF. The CDR3 bases are TGCGCCAGCAGCTTGACAGGACCCTATAATTCACCCCTCCACTTT.

This sequence joins TRBV20-1 and TRBJ2-7; D call uncertain. This CDR3 has 15 residues. V dropped 0 bases and J dropped 0 bases, with 12 bases sitting between them. Germline CDR1 reads DFQATT; CDR2 reads SNEGSKA (reference sequence). The DNA of the CDR3 is TGCAGTGCTAGAGATCGGGTCCATAGCTCCTACGAGCAGTACTTC. Amino acid sequence: CSARDRVHSSYEQYF.

The V and J genes are TRBV18 and TRBJ2-7, with D maybe TRBD2 (6 bases). This CDR3 contains 15 residues. Germline-derived CDR1 and CDR2 are KGHSH and LQKENI. Trimming left V 3 bases short and J 4 bases short, with 16 bases between. The CDR3 protein is CASSPRAEGLYEQYF. The CDR3 region has the DNA TGTGCCAGCTCACCTAGGGCGGAGGGTTTGTACGAGCAGTACTTC.

This clonotype was seen a few times. The genes are TRBV7-2 and TRBJ1-3; D ambiguous. The CDR3 is 14 residues long. The germline V gene has CDR1 SGHTA and CDR2 FQGNSA. Trimming stripped 1 base from V and 3 bases from J, with 7 bases between. CDR3 in amino acids: CASSLEILGNTIYF. DNA for the CDR3: TGTGCCAGCAGCTTAGAGATCCTTGGAAACACCATATATTTT.

V usage is TRBV5-6 and J usage is TRBJ1-6; D possibly corresponds to TRBD1 (5 bases). Per germline, CDR1 SGHDT and CDR2 YYEEEE. The CDR3 is 16 residues long. V dropped 0 bases and J dropped 7 bases, with 14 bases sitting between them. CDR3 in amino acids: CASSLGPAGDNSPLHF. The CDR3 nucleotides are TGTGCCAGCAGCTTGGGCCCCGCGGGGGACAATTCACCCCTCCACTTT.

This clonotype was seen only a few times. The CDR3 bases are TGCAGTGCCACGGCTGGTGCGGGGGAATACGAGCAGTACGTC. Translated: CSATAGAGEYEQYV. This rearrangement joins TRBV20-1 to TRBJ2-7; 7 nucleotides agree with TRBD2. V lost 6 bases, J lost 4 bases, and 12 bases stayed unmatched. The CDR3 contains 14 residues. The germline gives CDR1 DFQATT, CDR2 SNEGSKA (reference sequence).